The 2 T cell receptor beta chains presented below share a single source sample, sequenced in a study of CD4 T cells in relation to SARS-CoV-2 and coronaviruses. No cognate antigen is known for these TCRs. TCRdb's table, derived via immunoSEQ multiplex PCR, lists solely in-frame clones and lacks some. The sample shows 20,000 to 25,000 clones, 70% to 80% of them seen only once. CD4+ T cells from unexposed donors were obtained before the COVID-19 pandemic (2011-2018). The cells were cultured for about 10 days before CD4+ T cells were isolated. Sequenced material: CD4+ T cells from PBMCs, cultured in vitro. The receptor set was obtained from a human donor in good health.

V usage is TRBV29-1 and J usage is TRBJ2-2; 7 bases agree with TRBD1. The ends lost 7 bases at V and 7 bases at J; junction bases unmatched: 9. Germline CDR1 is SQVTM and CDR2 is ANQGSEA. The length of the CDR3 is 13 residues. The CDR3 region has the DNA TGCAGCGCCTCCATACAGGGGATCGGGGAGCTGTTTTTT. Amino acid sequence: CSASIQGIGELFF.

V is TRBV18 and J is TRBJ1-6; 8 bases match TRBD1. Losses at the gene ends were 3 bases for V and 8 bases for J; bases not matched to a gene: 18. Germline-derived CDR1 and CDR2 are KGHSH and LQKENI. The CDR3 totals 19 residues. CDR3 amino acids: CASSPVDVLPGGKDSPLHF. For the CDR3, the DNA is TGTGCCAGCTCACCCGTCGACGTTCTGCCAGGGGGCAAGGATTCACCCCTCCACTTT.